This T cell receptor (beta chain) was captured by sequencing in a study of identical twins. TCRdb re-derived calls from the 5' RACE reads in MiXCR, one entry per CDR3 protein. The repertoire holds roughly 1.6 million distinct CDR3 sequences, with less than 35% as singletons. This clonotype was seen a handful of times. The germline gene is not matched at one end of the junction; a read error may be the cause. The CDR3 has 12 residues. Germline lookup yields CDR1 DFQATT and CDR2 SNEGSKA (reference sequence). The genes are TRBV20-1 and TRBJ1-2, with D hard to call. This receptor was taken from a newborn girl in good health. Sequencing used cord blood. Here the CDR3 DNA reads TGCAGTGCTAGTGAGGGCCCCTATAGCTACACCTTC. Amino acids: CSASEGPYSYTF.